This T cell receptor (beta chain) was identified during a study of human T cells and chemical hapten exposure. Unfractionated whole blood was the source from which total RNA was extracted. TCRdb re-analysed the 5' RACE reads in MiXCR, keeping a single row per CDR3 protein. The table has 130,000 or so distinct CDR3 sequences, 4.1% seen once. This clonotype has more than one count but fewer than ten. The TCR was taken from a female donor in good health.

Written as DNA, the CDR3 is TGCAGTGCTAACCAGGGGCAGTTACAAATGTATGGCTACACCTTC. Residues: CSANQGQLQMYGYTF. The V and J genes are TRBV20-1 and TRBJ1-2, with D possibly matching TRBD1 (6 bases). Germline V CDR1 and CDR2: DFQATT, SNEGSKA (reference sequence). This CDR3 spans 15 amino acids. The V and J ends lost 4 bases and 5 bases respectively, with 20 bases between them.